The 15 T cell receptor beta chains in this list originate from one sample, sequenced in a study of blood T cell repertoires in COVID-19. Using immunoSEQ multiplex PCR, the repertoire was profiled, and TCRdb retains in-frame clones only, with some absent. The repertoire holds approximately 67,000 clones, with 80% to 95% as singletons. The sequencing input was peripheral blood. These receptor sequences come from a woman aged 60-75 years with active COVID-19.

This clone was picked up one time. The chain uses TRBV2 and TRBJ2-4; D may be TRBD2 (5 bases). This CDR3 is 13 amino acids long. Germline CDR1 SNHLY, CDR2 FYNNEI. V lost 6 bases and J 6 bases, leaving 12 bases between the germline ends. The chain's CDR3 is CASSGDSINIQYF. The CDR3 coding sequence is TGTGCCAGCAGCGGGGATTCCATAAACATTCAGTACTTC.

V gene TRBV4-1 combines with J gene TRBJ1-6; 8 bases align to TRBD1. J gave up 12 bases and V 4 bases, and 11 bases lay outside the gene matches. The V gene's germline CDR1 is MGHRA and CDR2 YSYEKL. The CDR3 loop spans 15 amino acids. The CDR3 DNA reads TGCGCCAGCAGCCGTTACGACAGGGGCGAGGGACCCCTCCACTTT. It encodes CASSRYDRGEGPLHF.

This chain joins TRBV28 and TRBJ2-2; 11 nucleotides match TRBD2. This CDR3 has 16 amino acids. Germline lookup yields CDR1 MDHEN and CDR2 SYDVKM. Trimming at V came to 7 bases and at J to 2 bases, leaving 6 bases not matched to a gene. The CDR3 DNA reads as TGTGCCAGCACCTCCCGACTAGCGGGAAACACCGGGGAGCTGTTTTTT. Translated: CASTSRLAGNTGELFF.

V usage is TRBV3-1 (or the pseudogene TRBV3-2) and J usage is TRBJ2-3, with D perhaps TRBD2 (6 bases). Germline CDR1 LGHDT, CDR2 YNNKEL (reference sequence). This CDR3 has 15 residues. V dropped 8 bases and J dropped 0 bases, with 15 bases sitting between them. The CDR3 DNA is TGTGCCAGCTCCATTGGGGACTCGAGCACAGATACGCAGTATTTT. It codes for CASSIGDSSTDTQYF.

This rearrangement joins TRBV5-4 to TRBJ2-7; 12 nucleotides line up with TRBD2. CDR3 size: 15 residues. Germline CDR1 SGHNT, CDR2 YYREEE (reference sequence). J lost 4 bases, V lost 4 bases, and 6 bases had no gene match. The DNA for the CDR3 is TGTGCCAGCAGCAAGACTAGCGGGAGAGGGTACGAGCAGTACTTC. It specifies CASSKTSGRGYEQYF.

The rearrangement links TRBV7-8 to TRBJ2-1; TRBD1 aligns across 12 bases. V lost 1 base to trimming and J lost 7 bases; unmatched junction nucleotides: 11. The CDR3 covers 18 residues. Germline CDR1 and CDR2: SGHVS and FQNEAQ. CDR3 nucleotides: TGTGCCAGCAGCTTAGGGTACTGGGGACAGGGGGCGTGGAATGAGCAGTTCTTC. This translates into CASSLGYWGQGAWNEQFF.

V usage is TRBV5-1 and J usage is TRBJ2-7; 9 nucleotides align to TRBD2. Germline lookup yields CDR1 SGHRS and CDR2 YFSETQ. The trim removed 4 bases at V and 5 bases at J, leaving 13 bases unmatched. The length of the CDR3 is 16 residues. Written as DNA, the CDR3 is TGCGCCAGCAGCCCTAGTCCGGGACTAGCTAGCGACGAGCAGTACTTC. Its protein is CASSPSPGLASDEQYF.

The rearrangement joins TRBV19 to TRBJ2-1; no firm D call. The CDR3 totals 13 residues. The V and J ends lost 6 bases and 5 bases respectively, with 11 bases between them. CDR1 is LNHDA, CDR2 SQIVND, per germline (reference sequence). The CDR3 DNA is TGTGCCAGTAGCTTCCGGGTCCACAATGAGCAGTTCTTC. This translates into CASSFRVHNEQFF.

The chain carries TRBV5-6 and TRBJ2-5; D is undetermined. V was clipped by 1 base and J by 7 bases, with 11 bases between them. Germline assignment: CDR1 SGHDT and CDR2 YYEEEE. The CDR3 is 13 amino acids. For the CDR3, the DNA is TGTGCCAGCAGCTTGTTCGGTTCCGGGACCCAGTACTTC. Translation gives CASSLFGSGTQYF.

The gene calls are TRBV19 and TRBJ1-5; D perhaps matches TRBD1 (6 bases). The CDR3 is 15 residues long. V lost 1 base to trimming and J lost 2 bases, with 9 bases between them. The germline CDR1 and CDR2 sequences are LNHDA and SQIVND (reference sequence). This CDR3 reads CASSIGGGGNQPQHF. The CDR3 nucleotides are TGTGCCAGTAGTATAGGAGGGGGTGGCAATCAGCCCCAGCATTTT. Combining the CDR3 with reference TRBV19 and TRBJ1-5 gives the whole variable domain DGGITQSPKYLFRKEGQNVTLSCEQNLNHDAMYWYRQDPGQGLRLIYYSQIVNDFQKGDIAEGYSVSREKKESFPLTVTSAQKNPTAFYLCASSIGGGGNQPQHFGDGTRLSIL.

The chain combines TRBV2 with TRBJ1-2; D possibly corresponds to TRBD1 (5 bases). From germline, CDR1 is SNHLY and CDR2 FYNNEI. Between the trimmed V and J ends, which lost 8 bases and 7 bases, there was a span of 17 bases. The CDR3 spans 13 residues. The CDR3 DNA follows: TGTGCCAGCGCCAGGGAAAACTACTTTGGCTACACCTTC. Translation gives CASARENYFGYTF.

The chain is built from TRBV2 and TRBJ1-6; D is undetermined. Germline V gene sequence: CDR1 SNHLY, CDR2 FYNNEI. CDR3 length: 15 residues. The germline V and J ends were trimmed by 8 bases and 6 bases, with 17 bases remaining between them. The CDR3 DNA follows: TGTGCCAGCGGGAGAGAGGCAGGACCTAATTCACCCCTCCACTTT. Translation: CASGREAGPNSPLHF.

V and J are TRBV19 and TRBJ1-2, with D uncertain. The CDR3 consists of 11 residues. Per germline, CDR1 LNHDA and CDR2 SQIVND (reference sequence). V lost 11 bases and J lost 2, with 9 bases in between. The CDR3 coding sequence is TGTGCCTCCTATGAGAACTATGGCTACACCTTC. It codes for CASYENYGYTF.

J is TRBJ2-7 and V is TRBV7-9; unclear D gene. Trimming left V 1 base short and J 0 bases short, with 7 bases between. CDR1 is SEHNR and CDR2 is FQNEAQ in the germline V gene (reference sequence). The CDR3 extends over 14 amino acids. CDR3 coding DNA: TGTGCCAGCAGCTTAGTCTGGAGCTCCTACGAGCAGTACTTC. Amino acids: CASSLVWSSYEQYF. Filled out from reference TRBV7-9 and TRBJ2-7, the complete variable domain reads DTGVSQNPRHKITKRGQNVTFRCDPISEHNRLYWYRQTLGQGPEFLTYFQNEAQLEKSRLLSDRFSAERPKGSFSTLEIQRTEQGDSAMYLCASSLVWSSYEQYFGPGTRLTVT.

The rearrangement links TRBV2 to TRBJ2-6, with 8 bases aligning to TRBD1. This CDR3 spans 15 amino acids. CDR1 and CDR2 from the germline V gene are SNHLY and FYNNEI. V was pared by 7 bases and J by 1 base, with 3 bases of the junction left unmatched. CDR3 sequence reads: CASKDRESGANVLTF. The CDR3 region has the DNA TGTGCCAGCAAGGACAGGGAGTCTGGGGCCAACGTCCTGACTTTC.